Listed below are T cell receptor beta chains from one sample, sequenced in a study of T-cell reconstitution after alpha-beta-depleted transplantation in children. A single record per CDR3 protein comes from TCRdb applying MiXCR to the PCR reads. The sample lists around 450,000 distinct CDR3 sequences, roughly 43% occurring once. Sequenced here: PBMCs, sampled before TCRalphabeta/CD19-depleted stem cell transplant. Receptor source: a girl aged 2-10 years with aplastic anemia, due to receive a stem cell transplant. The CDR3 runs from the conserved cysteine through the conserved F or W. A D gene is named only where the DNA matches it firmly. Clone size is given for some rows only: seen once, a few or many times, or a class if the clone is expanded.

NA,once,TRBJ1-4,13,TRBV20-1,CSASLGSREKLFF,TGCAGTGCTAGTTTAGGTAGTCGGGAAAAACTGTTTTTT
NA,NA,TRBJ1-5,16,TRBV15,CATSRAPSGESQPQHF,TGTGCCACCAGCAGGGCGCCCTCCGGGGAAAGTCAGCCCCAGCATTTT
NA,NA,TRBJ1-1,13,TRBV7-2,CASSPGRATEAFF,TGTGCCAGCAGCCCGGGCAGGGCCACTGAAGCTTTCTTT
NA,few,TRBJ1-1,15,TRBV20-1,CSARVPDWGNTEAFF,TGCAGTGCTAGAGTCCCGGATTGGGGGAACACTGAAGCTTTCTTT
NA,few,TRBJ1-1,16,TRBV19,CATTPGGRPLNTEAFF,TGTGCCACTACCCCCGGGGGGCGTCCACTGAACACTGAAGCTTTCTTT
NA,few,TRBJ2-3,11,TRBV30,CAWSGRDTQYF,TGTGCCTGGAGTGGACGGGATACGCAGTATTTT
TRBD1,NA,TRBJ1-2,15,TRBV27,CASSPRTGWDYGYTF,TGTGCCAGCAGTCCTAGGACAGGGTGGGACTATGGCTACACCTTC
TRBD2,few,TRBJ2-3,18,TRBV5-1,CASSVALAGALPTDTQYF,TGCGCCAGCAGCGTGGCCCTAGCGGGAGCCTTACCCACAGATACGCAGTATTTT
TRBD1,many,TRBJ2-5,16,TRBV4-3,CASSQDRGGSGETQYF,TGCGCCAGCAGCCAAGATCGAGGGGGCTCGGGAGAGACCCAGTACTTC
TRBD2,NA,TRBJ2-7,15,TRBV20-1,CSAPRSSGAIYEQYF,TGCAGTGCTCCCCGATCTAGCGGAGCTATCTACGAGCAGTACTTC
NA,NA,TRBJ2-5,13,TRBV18,CASSPRQEETQYF,TGTGCCAGCTCACCCAGACAGGAAGAGACCCAGTACTTC
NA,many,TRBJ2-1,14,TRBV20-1,CSALRTHSYNEQFF,TGCAGTGCTCTACGGACCCACTCCTACAATGAGCAGTTCTTC
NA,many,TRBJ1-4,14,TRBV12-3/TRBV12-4,CASSFSTGGEKLFF,TGTGCCAGCAGTTTCTCGACGGGAGGGGAAAAACTGTTTTTT
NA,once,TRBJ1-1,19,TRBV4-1,CASSQVLLGNRREWTEAFF,TGCGCCAGCAGCCAAGTTCTCTTGGGGAATCGTCGTGAATGGACTGAAGCTTTCTTT
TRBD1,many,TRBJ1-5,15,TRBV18,CATVASTGEDQPQHF,TGTGCCACGGTAGCCTCGACAGGGGAGGATCAGCCCCAGCATTTT
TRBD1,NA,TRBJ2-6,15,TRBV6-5,CASSLDRRGANVLTF,TGTGCCAGCAGTTTGGACAGGCGTGGGGCCAACGTCCTGACTTTC
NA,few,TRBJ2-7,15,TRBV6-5,CASSYSQAYTYEQYF,TGTGCCAGCAGTTACTCCCAGGCGTACACCTACGAGCAGTACTTC
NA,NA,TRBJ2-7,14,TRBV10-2,CASRAPGLWDEHYF,TGCGCCAGCAGGGCTCCAGGGTTATGGGACGAGCATTACTTC
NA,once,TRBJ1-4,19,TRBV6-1,CASSEHWVRGFATNEKLFF,TGTGCCAGCAGTGAACACTGGGTTCGGGGGTTTGCAACTAATGAAAAACTGTTTTTT
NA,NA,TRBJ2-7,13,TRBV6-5,CASSSRQAYEQYF,TGTGCCAGCAGTTCAAGACAGGCCTACGAGCAGTACTTC
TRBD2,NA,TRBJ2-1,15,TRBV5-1,CASSPIAGGPGEQFF,TGCGCCAGCAGCCCAATAGCGGGAGGGCCGGGTGAGCAGTTCTTC
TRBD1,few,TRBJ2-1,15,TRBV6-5,CASSSHQHRGHEQFF,TGTGCCAGCAGTTCACACCAACACAGGGGACATGAGCAGTTCTTC
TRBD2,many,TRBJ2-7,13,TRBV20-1,CSAASGSTYEQYF,TGCAGTGCTGCTAGCGGGTCAACCTACGAGCAGTACTTC
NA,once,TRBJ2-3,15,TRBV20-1,CSARMGRGSADTQYF,TGCAGTGCTAGGATGGGCAGGGGATCCGCAGATACGCAGTATTTT
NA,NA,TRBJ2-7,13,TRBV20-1,CSAGQFPYYEQYF,TGCAGTGCCGGACAGTTCCCTTACTACGAGCAGTACTTC
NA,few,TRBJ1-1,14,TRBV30,CAWSIRTMNTEAFF,TGTGCCTGGAGTATCCGGACAATGAACACTGAAGCTTTCTTT
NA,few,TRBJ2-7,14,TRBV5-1,CASIKEAGDYEQYF,TGCGCCAGCATCAAGGAAGCAGGGGACTACGAGCAGTACTTC
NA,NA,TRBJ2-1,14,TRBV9,CASSPPGHYNEQFF,TGTGCCAGCAGCCCCCCGGGACACTACAATGAGCAGTTCTTC
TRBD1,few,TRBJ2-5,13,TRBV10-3,CAISKDREETQYF,TGTGCCATCAGTAAGGACAGGGAAGAGACCCAGTACTTC
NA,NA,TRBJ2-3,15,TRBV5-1,CASSFSPVSTDTQYF,TGCGCCAGCAGCTTCTCTCCAGTTAGCACAGATACGCAGTATTTT
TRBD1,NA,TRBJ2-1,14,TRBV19,CASSFGQALNEQFF,TGTGCCAGTAGTTTCGGACAGGCCCTGAATGAGCAGTTCTTC
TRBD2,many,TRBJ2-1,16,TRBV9,CASSPQRGSSYNEQFF,TGTGCCAGCAGCCCGCAGCGGGGGAGCTCCTACAATGAGCAGTTCTTC
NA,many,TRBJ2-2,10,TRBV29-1,CSVGAGELFF,TGCAGCGTTGGGGCCGGGGAGCTGTTTTTT
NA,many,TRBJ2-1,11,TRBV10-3,CAISGANEQFF,TGTGCCATCAGTGGTGCCAATGAGCAGTTCTTC
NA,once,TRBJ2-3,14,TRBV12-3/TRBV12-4,CASSLSSGADTQYF,TGTGCCAGCAGTTTATCTAGTGGTGCAGATACGCAGTATTTT
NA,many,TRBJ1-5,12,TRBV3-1,CASGGFDQPQHF,TGTGCCAGCGGGGGTTTCGATCAGCCCCAGCATTTT
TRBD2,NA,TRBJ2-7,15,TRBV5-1,CASSLTAGGTYEQYF,TGCGCCAGCAGCTTGACAGCGGGAGGAACCTACGAGCAGTACTTC
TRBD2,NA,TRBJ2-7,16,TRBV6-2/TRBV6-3,CASSYSKAGGSYEQYF,TGTGCCAGCAGTTACTCGAAGGCGGGAGGGTCCTACGAGCAGTACTTC
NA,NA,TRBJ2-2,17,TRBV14,CASSQERPSVKAGELFF,TGTGCCAGCAGCCAAGAACGACCTAGCGTAAAGGCCGGGGAGCTGTTTTTT
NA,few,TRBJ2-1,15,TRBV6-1,CATKITPNTYNEQFF,TGTGCCACTAAAATAACACCGAACACCTACAATGAGCAGTTCTTC
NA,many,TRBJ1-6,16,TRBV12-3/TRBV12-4,CASSGRLTASNSPLHF,TGTGCCAGCAGTGGGAGACTTACAGCGAGTAATTCACCCCTCCACTTT